This T cell receptor (beta chain) comes out of a study of cytomegalovirus exposure and HLA in healthy donors. The germline V gene encodes CDR1 SEHNR and CDR2 FQNEAQ (reference sequence). The V and J ends lost 4 bases and 3 bases respectively, with 13 bases between them. The CDR3 has 14 residues. The primer mix had 60 Vbeta and 13 Jbeta primers. Assay used: immunoSEQ multiplex PCR; TCRdb lists only in-frame clones, some missing. Among roughly 100,000 clones, around 70% were seen once, and the ten largest hold around 1.2%. Sequenced material: PBMCs. The chain links TRBV7-9 to TRBJ2-7, with D possibly being TRBD2 (5 bases). This clonotype originated in a man aged 35-49 years in good health and CMV-seronegative. CDR3 amino acids: CASSSLSRGYEQYF. CDR3 in DNA: TGTGCCAGCAGCTCCCTCTCCCGGGGCTACGAGCAGTACTTC.